This entry lists 24 T cell receptor beta chains sequenced from one sample in a study of T cells in narcolepsy. The data were produced by immunoSEQ multiplex PCR, yet TCRdb's version contains in-frame clones alone and is incomplete. The sample yields some 30,000 clones, around nine tenths seen once. The sample consisted of CD45RA- memory CD4+ T cells from PBMCs. These receptors were taken from a human donor with narcolepsy.

The V and J genes are TRBV7-9 and TRBJ1-3; D call uncertain. V gave up 1 base and J gave up 2 bases, with 6 bases separating them. This CDR3 contains 14 residues. Looked up from germline, CDR1 is SEHNR and CDR2 is FQNEAQ (reference sequence). The CDR3 nucleotides read TGTGCCAGCAGCTTAGGAGGGCCTGGAAACACCATATATTTT. It specifies CASSLGGPGNTIYF.

The genes are TRBV9 and TRBJ1-1; 7 positions agree with TRBD1. In germline, CDR1 is SGDLS, CDR2 YYNGEE. V gave up 3 bases and J gave up 1 base; unmatched junction bases: 6. The CDR3 length is 15 residues. As DNA, the CDR3 is TGTGCCAGCAGCGCTACGGGGACAGCGAACACTGAAGCTTTCTTT. This translates into CASSATGTANTEAFF. The variable domain in full, completed from reference TRBV9 and TRBJ1-1, reads DSGVTQTPKHLITATGQRVTLRCSPRSGDLSVYWYQQSLDQGLQFLIQYYNGEERAKGNILERFSAQQFPDLHSELNLSSLELGDSALYFCASSATGTANTEAFFGQGTRLTVV.

A few counts support this clone. This chain links TRBV20-1 with TRBJ1-1; D is unclear. The V and J ends lost 4 bases and 11 bases respectively, with 14 bases between them. Germline CDR1 and CDR2: DFQATT and SNEGSKA (reference sequence). CDR3 length equals 11 residues. The CDR3 protein is CSAKKDSRAFF. In nucleotides, the CDR3 is TGCAGTGCTAAAAAGGATTCAAGGGCTTTCTTT.

The V gene is TRBV5-6, the J gene TRBJ1-4, with D tentatively TRBD1 (6 bases). The V and J ends lost 0 bases and 8 bases respectively, with 11 bases between them. The CDR3 consists of 14 residues. Germline-derived CDR1 and CDR2 are SGHDT and YYEEEE. The CDR3 region is CASSLGGRFEKLFF. The CDR3, as DNA: TGTGCCAGCAGCTTGGGGGGGCGGTTCGAAAAACTGTTTTTT.

This rearrangement joins TRBV15 to TRBJ1-2; a weak D match, TRBD1 (5 bases). The CDR3 has 14 residues. Germline-derived CDR1 and CDR2 are LNHNV and YYDKDF (reference sequence). The V gene lost 0 bases and the J gene lost 8 bases, with 13 bases spanning the gap. CDR3 nucleotide sequence: TGTGCCACCAGCAGAGATTGGTATGGGGACGGCTACACCTTC. Translating gives CATSRDWYGDGYTF.

The rearrangement joins TRBV5-5 to TRBJ2-2, with D perhaps matching TRBD1 (6 bases). The ends were cut back, 0 bases at V and 4 bases at J, with 10 bases in the middle. The germline V gene has CDR1 SGHKS and CDR2 YYEKEE (reference sequence). There are 15 residues in the CDR3. CDR3 coding DNA: TGTGCCAGCAGCTTGGACAGGGTAGGCACCGGGGAGCTGTTTTTT. Its translation: CASSLDRVGTGELFF.

The chain recombines TRBV6-5 with TRBJ1-1; D perhaps matches TRBD1 (5 bases). Germline loops: CDR1 MNHEY, CDR2 SVGAGI. V lost 9 bases to trimming and J lost 2 bases, with 16 bases between them. CDR3 length: 14 amino acids. In nucleotides, the CDR3 is TGTGCCAGGGGCGGGGGAGGACTCAACACTGAAGCTTTCTTT. Translation: CARGGGGLNTEAFF.

The chain combines TRBV10-3 with TRBJ1-1; 8 nucleotides match TRBD1. CDR1 and CDR2 from the germline V gene are ENHRY and SYGVKD. Trimming at V came to 0 bases and at J to 2 bases, leaving 2 bases not matched to a gene. The CDR3 is 15 amino acids. The DNA for the CDR3 is TGTGCCATCAGTGAGTCTGGACAGGGAAACACTGAAGCTTTCTTT. It is translated as CAISESGQGNTEAFF.

The V and J genes are TRBV6-1 and TRBJ1-5; TRBD1 is a possible D gene (6 bases). V lost 0 bases to trimming and J lost 9 bases, with 12 bases between them. Per germline, CDR1 MNHNS and CDR2 SASEGT. The length of the CDR3 is 14 residues. CDR3 in DNA: TGTGCCAGCAGTGAAGCGAAGGGGGTTCGGCCCCAGCATTTT. Translated, it gives CASSEAKGVRPQHF.

This clone is a singleton in its sample. CDR3 nucleotides: TGTGCCAGTGCCGTTCAGGGGGTCTCACCCCTCCACTTT. It specifies CASAVQGVSPLHF. The chain joins TRBV19 to TRBJ1-6; 7 bases fit TRBD1. CDR3 length: 13 residues. In germline, CDR1 is LNHDA, CDR2 SQIVND (reference sequence). The ends lost 8 bases at V and 10 bases at J; junction bases unmatched: 8. The full variable domain, in which reference TRBV19 and TRBJ1-6 provide the parts outside the CDR3, is DGGITQSPKYLFRKEGQNVTLSCEQNLNHDAMYWYRQDPGQGLRLIYYSQIVNDFQKGDIAEGYSVSREKKESFPLTVTSAQKNPTAFYLCASAVQGVSPLHFGNGTRLTVT.

V usage is TRBV2 and J usage is TRBJ1-5; TRBD1 might be the D (5 bases). V lost 8 bases and J lost 1, with 15 bases in between. This CDR3 is built from 15 residues. Per germline, CDR1 SNHLY and CDR2 FYNNEI. CDR3 sequence (DNA): TGTGCCAGCGGCGCCCAGGGCCAGAGCAATCAGCCCCAGCATTTT. Protein product: CASGAQGQSNQPQHF.

This sequence joins TRBV5-4 and TRBJ1-1; D gene uncertain. This CDR3 is built from 13 residues. V was cut by 4 bases and J by 3 bases, with 10 bases left in between. Germline-derived CDR1 and CDR2 are SGHNT and YYREEE (reference sequence). CDR3 in amino acids: CASSRRDYTEAFF. The CDR3 region has the DNA TGTGCCAGCAGCCGAAGAGATTACACTGAAGCTTTCTTT.

The chain uses TRBV10-1 and TRBJ2-1, with 7 bases lining up with TRBD2. The CDR3 consists of 15 residues. J lost 3 bases, V lost 5 bases, and 7 bases had no gene match. Germline CDR1 reads WNHNN; CDR2 reads SYGVQD (reference sequence). The CDR3 DNA reads TGCGCCAGCAGTCCCCGGGGGGAATTCTACAATGAGCAGTTCTTC. Protein sequence: CASSPRGEFYNEQFF.

The genes are TRBV11-1 and TRBJ2-2; D call uncertain. Trimming removed 2 bases at V and 4 bases at J, with 8 bases between. This CDR3 comprises 14 residues. Germline V gene lookup returns CDR1 SGHAT and CDR2 FQDESV (reference sequence). The CDR3: CASSLLSSTGELFF. The DNA for the CDR3 is TGTGCCAGCAGCTTACTGAGTAGCACCGGGGAGCTGTTTTTT. Looking up the rest from reference TRBV11-1 and TRBJ2-2 gives the full variable domain: EAEVAQSPRYKITEKSQAVAFWCDPISGHATLYWYRQILGQGPELLVQFQDESVVDDSQLPKDRFSAERLKGVDSTLKIQPAELGDSAMYLCASSLLSSTGELFFGEGSRLTVL.

The chain couples TRBV5-1 to TRBJ2-3; unclear D gene. CDR3 length equals 13 residues. The V end was cut by 0 bases, the J end by 8 bases, with 10 bases between. Germline lookup yields CDR1 SGHRS and CDR2 YFSETQ. CDR3 sequence reads: CASSLASKGTQYF. The CDR3 DNA sequence: TGCGCCAGCAGCTTGGCCTCGAAGGGTACGCAGTATTTT.

The rearrangement joins TRBV11-1 to TRBJ1-1, with no clear D. CDR3 length equals 14 residues. V lost 4 bases to trimming and J lost 1 base, with 10 bases between them. CDR1 is SGHAT, CDR2 FQDESV, per germline (reference sequence). The DNA of the CDR3 is TGTGCCAGCAGCTCAAGTTCGGGGAACACTGAAGCTTTCTTT. It translates to CASSSSSGNTEAFF.

The chain carries TRBV5-4 and TRBJ2-3; D is possibly TRBD1 or TRBD2 (5 bases each). The CDR3 is made up of 13 amino acids. The germline CDR1 and CDR2 sequences are SGHNT and YYREEE (reference sequence). The V and J ends lost 5 bases and 6 bases respectively, with 13 bases between them. CDR3: CASSHRDDDTQYF. The CDR3 DNA is TGTGCCAGCAGTCATAGGGACGACGATACGCAGTATTTT.

The chain links TRBV9 to TRBJ2-3; 8 bases are shared with TRBD2. The CDR3 totals 15 residues. V lost 4 bases to trimming and J lost 2 bases; unmatched junction nucleotides: 6. Per the germline V gene, CDR1 is SGDLS and CDR2 is YYNGEE. CDR3 amino acids: CASSLSGGFTDTQYF. The CDR3 DNA sequence: TGTGCCAGCAGCCTAAGCGGGGGCTTCACAGATACGCAGTATTTT.

The J gene is TRBJ1-3, the V gene TRBV5-6; maybe TRBD1 (5 bases). The V end lost 1 base, the J end lost 5 bases, and 19 bases lay between the germline ends. This CDR3 comprises 17 residues. Germline CDR1 and CDR2: SGHDT and YYEEEE. The CDR3 protein is CASSLYGVEGTRNTIYF. DNA for the CDR3: TGTGCCAGCAGCTTGTACGGGGTCGAGGGGACCCGAAACACCATATATTTT.

The chain couples TRBV5-1 to TRBJ2-2; possibly TRBD2 for D (6 bases). Per the germline V gene, CDR1 is SGHRS and CDR2 is YFSETQ. The CDR3 runs 16 residues. V lost 3 bases and J lost 6, with 18 bases in between. The CDR3 DNA reads TGCGCCAGCAGCTCGGAGGGCCTTGGGGTCGCCGGGGAGCTGTTTTTT. Protein product: CASSSEGLGVAGELFF.

The rearrangement uses TRBV18 and TRBJ2-3; tentatively, D is TRBD1 (5 bases). Germline V gene data show CDR1 as KGHSH and CDR2 as LQKENI. The CDR3 sequence is 16 residues long. The V gene lost 3 bases and the J gene lost 1 base, with 14 bases spanning the gap. The CDR3 DNA reads as TGTGCCAGCTCACCCTACAGGTCCGAGCGCACAGATACGCAGTATTTT. Translated, it gives CASSPYRSERTDTQYF.

The J gene is TRBJ2-5, the V gene TRBV10-2, with TRBD2 matching over 8 bases. Per germline, CDR1 WSHSY and CDR2 SAAADI. V gave up 6 bases and J gave up 5 bases; unmatched junction bases: 8. The length of the CDR3 is 14 residues. This CDR3 reads CASRPRGGVETQYF. CDR3 nucleotide sequence: TGCGCCAGCAGACCTCGGGGGGGTGTGGAGACCCAGTACTTC.

The V gene is TRBV2, the J gene TRBJ1-5, with TRBD1 as a possible D gene (5 bases). V lost 1 base and J lost 3, with 10 bases in between. The CDR3 is made up of 15 amino acids. Germline CDR1 and CDR2: SNHLY and FYNNEI. CDR3 nucleotide sequence: TGTGCCAGCAGTGAAGAACAGGCTCCCAATCAGCCCCAGCATTTT. Residues: CASSEEQAPNQPQHF. The variable domain in full, completed from reference TRBV2 and TRBJ1-5, reads EPEVTQTPSHQVTQMGQEVILRCVPISNHLYFYWYRQILGQKVEFLVSFYNNEISEKSEIFDDQFSVERPDGSNFTLKIRSTKLEDSAMYFCASSEEQAPNQPQHFGDGTRLSIL.

This sequence joins TRBV2 and TRBJ1-5, with D possibly being TRBD1 (6 bases). V lost 6 bases to trimming and J lost 0 bases, with 9 bases between them. This CDR3 comprises 14 residues. Germline-derived CDR1 and CDR2 are SNHLY and FYNNEI. CDR3 in DNA: TGTGCCAGCAGGGACAGAAATAGCAATCAGCCCCAGCATTTT. It specifies CASRDRNSNQPQHF.